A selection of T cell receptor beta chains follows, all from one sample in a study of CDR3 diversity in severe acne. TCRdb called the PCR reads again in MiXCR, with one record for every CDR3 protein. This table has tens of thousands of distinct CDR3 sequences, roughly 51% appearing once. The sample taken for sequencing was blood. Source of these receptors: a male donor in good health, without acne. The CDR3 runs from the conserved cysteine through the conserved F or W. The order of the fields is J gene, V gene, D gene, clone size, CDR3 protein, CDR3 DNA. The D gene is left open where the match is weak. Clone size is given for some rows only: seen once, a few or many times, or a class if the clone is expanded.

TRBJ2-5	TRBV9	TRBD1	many	CASSVSQGTGGAETQYF	TGTGCCAGCAGCGTATCCCAAGGGACAGGGGGCGCGGAGACCCAGTACTTC
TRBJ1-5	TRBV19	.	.	CASSRVGSNQPQHF	TGTGCCAGTAGTAGAGTTGGGAGCAATCAGCCCCAGCATTTT
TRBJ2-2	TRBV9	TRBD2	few	CASSVVGGSGELFF	TGTGCCAGCAGCGTAGTCGGGGGGAGCGGGGAGCTGTTTTTT
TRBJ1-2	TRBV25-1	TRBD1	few	CASSSTGGYGYTF	TGTGCCAGCAGCTCGACAGGGGGTTATGGCTACACCTTC
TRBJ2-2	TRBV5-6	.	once	CASSWSGELFF	TGTGCCAGCAGCTGGAGCGGGGAGCTGTTTTTT
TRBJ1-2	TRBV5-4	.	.	CASSLRGADYGCTF	TGTGCCAGCAGCTTACGAGGGGCGGACTATGGCTGCACCTTC
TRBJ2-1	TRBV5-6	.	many	CASSLELADEQFF	TGTGCCAGCAGCTTGGAACTAGCAGATGAGCAGTTCTTC
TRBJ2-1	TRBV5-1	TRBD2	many	CASSPGTSGRTEQFF	TGCGCCAGCAGCCCCGGGACTAGCGGGAGGACTGAGCAGTTCTTC
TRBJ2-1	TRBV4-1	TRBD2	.	CASSQLAGVGNEQFF	TGCGCCAGCAGCCAACTAGCGGGAGTAGGTAATGAGCAGTTCTTC
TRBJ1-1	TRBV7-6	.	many	CASSTNRDTEAFF	TGTGCCAGCAGCACCAACAGGGACACTGAAGCTTTCTTT
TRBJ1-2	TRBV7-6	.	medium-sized	CASSLGGNYGYTF	TGTGCCAGCAGCTTGGGGGGAAACTATGGCTACACCTTC
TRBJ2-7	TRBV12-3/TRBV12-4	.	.	CASSFLYEQYF	TGTGCCAGCAGTTTTTTGTACGAGCAGTACTTC
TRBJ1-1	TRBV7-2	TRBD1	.	CASSSTGTGGEQAFF	TGTGCCAGCAGCTCAACCGGGACAGGGGGCGAACAAGCTTTCTTT
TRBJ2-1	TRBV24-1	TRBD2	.	CATSDFVREAYNEQFF	TGTGCCACCAGTGATTTCGTGCGGGAGGCCTACAATGAGCAGTTCTTC
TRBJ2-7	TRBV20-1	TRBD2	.	CSARGLCSYEQYF	TGCAGTGCTCGGGGACTATGCTCCTACGAGCAGTACTTC
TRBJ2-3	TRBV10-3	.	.	CAISTDTQYF	TGTGCCATCAGCACAGATACGCAGTATTTT